This T cell receptor beta chain emerged from a study of response to subunit inactivated influenza vaccine (dated by TCRdb to about 2018). Concerning the study at large: The study used deep quantitative T cell receptor repertoire profiling to track responses to a trivalent subunit inactivated influenza vaccine. What the authors observed across the whole study: According to the authors, only a limited number of new T cells may be recruited by each seasonal influenza vaccination.

The CDR3, from cysteine to phenylalanine, totals 13 residues. The kept DNA is CDR3 alone, 39 bases in frame from the first base. The trim is 7 bases for V and 1 base for J, with a gap of 10 bases between the germline ends. CDR1 and CDR2 are drawn from the germline V gene: MNHNS, SASEGT. Libraries were made using RT-PCR. Instrument on record: Illumina HiSeq 2500. The raw public reads went through TCRdb reprocessing: fastp at Q25, MiXCR clone calling, in-frame beta chains kept. Merged by CDR3 protein, the rows form single entries marked with the most common genes and DNA. The sample contains around 850,000 distinct CDR3 sequences, around 18% of them found a single time. The ten largest clonotypes hold about a tenth of the sample. Many counts were recorded for this clonotype. The antigen this receptor binds is unknown. Per-base qualities were not stored, and no clone one base away is much larger.

The specimen comprised PBMCs from blood, sampled about 5 days after vaccination. The receptor's source is a man in his forties or fifties who received an inactivated influenza vaccine. Donor details come from another sample of the same person, matched by shared clones. The chain couples TRBV6-1 to TRBJ1-1, with no confidently assigned D gene. The CDR3 is CASMIQRNTEAFF. The DNA reads as follows: TGTGCCAGCATGATACAGAGGAACACTGAAGCTTTCTTT.